The 5 T cell receptor beta chains given below trace back to one sample, sequenced in a study of cytomegalovirus exposure and HLA in healthy donors. The PCR ran on 60 Vbeta and 13 Jbeta primers. Using immunoSEQ multiplex PCR, the repertoire was profiled, and TCRdb retains in-frame clones only, with some absent. The sample holds approximately 130,000 clones; over 65% are singletons and the top ten take 6.3%. Sequencing was done on a sample of PBMCs. These TCRs come from a woman between 40 and 50 years old in good health and CMV-seronegative.

This sequence joins TRBV9 and TRBJ2-3, with D possibly matching TRBD2 (5 bases). Trimming shortened V by 1 base and J by 5 bases, and 14 bases separated the two germline ends. The germline V gene encodes CDR1 SGDLS and CDR2 YYNGEE. This CDR3 has 15 residues. The CDR3 nucleotides read TGTGCCAGCAGCGTAAGTGGGAGTTCGGTAGATACGCAGTATTTT. Its translation: CASSVSGSSVDTQYF.

This clone is a singleton in its sample. This chain uses TRBV28 with TRBJ1-2; 10 nucleotides align to TRBD1. The V segment lost 6 bases and the J segment 7 bases; nucleotides outside the gene matches: 5. Germline V gives CDR1 MDHEN, CDR2 SYDVKM. The CDR3 runs 13 residues. CDR3: CASRRQGAVGYTF. The CDR3 bases are TGTGCCAGCAGACGACAGGGGGCCGTTGGCTACACCTTC.

The chain carries TRBV10-3 and TRBJ2-1, with TRBD2 matching over 7 bases. From germline, CDR1 is ENHRY and CDR2 SYGVKD. V lost 6 bases, J lost 6 bases, and 8 bases stayed unmatched. The CDR3 has 14 residues. The CDR3 region has the DNA TGTGCCATCAGGGGCCTGGGGGGGGGCAATGAGCAGTTCTTC. Amino acids: CAIRGLGGGNEQFF.

Only a few counts were recorded for this clone. The chain carries TRBV6-5 and TRBJ2-2, with 8 nucleotides matching TRBD2. This CDR3 is 12 amino acids long. J was trimmed by 7 bases and V by 10 bases; bases with no gene match: 5. Germline V gene lookup returns CDR1 MNHEY and CDR2 SVGAGI. Here the CDR3 reads CAIGGAFGELFF. CDR3 DNA: TGTGCCATCGGGGGGGCGTTCGGGGAGCTGTTTTTT.

V usage is TRBV7-2 and J usage is TRBJ1-2, with a possible D match to TRBD1 (6 bases). The CDR3 sequence is 13 residues long. CDR1 is SGHTA and CDR2 is FQGNSA in the germline V gene. Trimming pared 4 bases from V and 4 bases from J, leaving 10 bases between. The CDR3 region is CASSSQGIYGYTF. Written as DNA, the CDR3 is TGTGCCAGCAGCTCACAGGGTATCTATGGCTACACCTTC.